The clone carrying this T cell receptor (beta chain) was detected a few times. It was with random hexamers that roughly 0.45 to 1 ug RNA was reverse transcribed. TCRdb analysed the immunoSEQ multiplex PCR reads with MiXCR anew, one entry per CDR3 protein. The sample includes approximately 220,000 distinct CDR3 sequences, more than 85% of them seen just once. The record originates from a study of CD8 T cells in Susac syndrome. Per germline, CDR1 SGHNT and CDR2 YENEEA. This CDR3 comprises 15 residues. With V trimmed by 4 bases and J by 1 base, 1 base remained unmatched. The chain combines TRBV11-3 with TRBJ2-2; 9 nucleotides agree with TRBD1. The sequenced sample consisted of CD4+ T cells from PBMCs. This TCR derives from a human donor with multiple sclerosis. Here the CDR3 reads CASSWGQGNTGELFF. The CDR3 coding sequence is TGTGCCAGCAGCTGGGGACAGGGGAACACCGGGGAGCTGTTTTTT.